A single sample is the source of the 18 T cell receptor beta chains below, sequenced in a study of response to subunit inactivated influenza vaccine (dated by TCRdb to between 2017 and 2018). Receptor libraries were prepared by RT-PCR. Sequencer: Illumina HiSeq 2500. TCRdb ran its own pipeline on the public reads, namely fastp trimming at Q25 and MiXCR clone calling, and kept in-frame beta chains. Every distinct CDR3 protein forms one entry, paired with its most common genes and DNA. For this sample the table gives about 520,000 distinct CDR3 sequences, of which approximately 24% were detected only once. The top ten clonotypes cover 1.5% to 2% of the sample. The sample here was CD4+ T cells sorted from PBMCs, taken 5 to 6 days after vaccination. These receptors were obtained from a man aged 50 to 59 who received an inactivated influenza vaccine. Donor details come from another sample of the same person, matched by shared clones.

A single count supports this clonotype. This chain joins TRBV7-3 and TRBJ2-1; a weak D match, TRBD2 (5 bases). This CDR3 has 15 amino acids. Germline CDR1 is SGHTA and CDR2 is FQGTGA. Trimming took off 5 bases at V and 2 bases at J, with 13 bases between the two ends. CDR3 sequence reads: CASSPQSGTYNEQFF. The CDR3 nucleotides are TGTGCCAGCAGCCCCCAAAGCGGAACCTACAATGAGCAGTTCTTC.

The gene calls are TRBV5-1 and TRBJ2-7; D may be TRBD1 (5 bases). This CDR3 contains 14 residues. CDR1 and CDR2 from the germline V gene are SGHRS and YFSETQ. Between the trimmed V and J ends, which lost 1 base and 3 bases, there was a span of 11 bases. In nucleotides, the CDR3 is TGCGCCAGCAGCTTGTCACGACAGAACTACGAGCAGTACTTC. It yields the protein CASSLSRQNYEQYF.

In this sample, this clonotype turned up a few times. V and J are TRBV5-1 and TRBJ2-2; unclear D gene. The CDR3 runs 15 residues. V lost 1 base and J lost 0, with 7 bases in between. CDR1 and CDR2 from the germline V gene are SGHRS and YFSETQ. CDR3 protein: CASSLFGPNTGELFF. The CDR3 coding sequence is TGCGCCAGCAGCTTGTTCGGGCCGAACACCGGGGAGCTGTTTTTT.

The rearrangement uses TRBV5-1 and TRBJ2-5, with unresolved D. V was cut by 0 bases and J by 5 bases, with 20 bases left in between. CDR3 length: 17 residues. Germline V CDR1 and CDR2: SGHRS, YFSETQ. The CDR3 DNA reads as TGCGCCAGCAGCTTGGGGAAGGCGGTCAGGACCGGGGAGACCCAGTACTTC. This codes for CASSLGKAVRTGETQYF.

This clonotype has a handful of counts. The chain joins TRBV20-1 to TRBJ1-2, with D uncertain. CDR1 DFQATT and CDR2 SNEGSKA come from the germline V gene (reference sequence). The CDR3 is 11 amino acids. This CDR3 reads CSHGKNYGYTF. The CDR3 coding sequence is TGCAGCCACGGGAAGAACTATGGCTACACCTTC.

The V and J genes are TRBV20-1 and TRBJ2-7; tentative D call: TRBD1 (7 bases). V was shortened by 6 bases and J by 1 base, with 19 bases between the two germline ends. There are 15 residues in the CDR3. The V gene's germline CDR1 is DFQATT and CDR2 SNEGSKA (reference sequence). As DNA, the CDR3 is TGCAGTGCGGCTGGAGGGGGCGCAGGGTCCTACGAGCAGTACTTC. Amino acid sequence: CSAAGGGAGSYEQYF.

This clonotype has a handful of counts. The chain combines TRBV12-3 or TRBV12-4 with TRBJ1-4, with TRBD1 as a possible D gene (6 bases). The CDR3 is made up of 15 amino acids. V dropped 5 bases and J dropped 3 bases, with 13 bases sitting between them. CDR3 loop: CASSLTGPANEKLFF. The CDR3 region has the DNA TGTGCCAGCAGTCTAACAGGGCCGGCTAATGAAAAACTGTTTTTT.

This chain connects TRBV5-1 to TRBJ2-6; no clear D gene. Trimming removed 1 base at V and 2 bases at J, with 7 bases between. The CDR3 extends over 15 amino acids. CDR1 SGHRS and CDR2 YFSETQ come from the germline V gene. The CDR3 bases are TGCGCCAGCAGCTTGCAGGTCCCTGGGGCCAACGTCCTGACTTTC. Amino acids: CASSLQVPGANVLTF.

The CDR3 DNA reads as TGTGCCACCAGTGACTCACCGGGACAGGGCCTCTCTGGGGCCAACGTCCTGACTTTC. As protein: CATSDSPGQGLSGANVLTF. This rearrangement joins TRBV24-1 to TRBJ2-6, with TRBD1 matching 9 bases. Unmatched junction bases numbered 9, after V lost 4 bases and J lost 0 bases. The CDR3 runs to 19 residues. CDR1 and CDR2 (germline): KGHDR, SFDVKD.

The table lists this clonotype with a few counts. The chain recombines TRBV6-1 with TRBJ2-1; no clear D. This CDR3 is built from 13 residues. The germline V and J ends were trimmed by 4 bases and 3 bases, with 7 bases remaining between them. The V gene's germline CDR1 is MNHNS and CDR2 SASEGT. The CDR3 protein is CASSGPNYNEQFF. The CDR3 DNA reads TGTGCCAGCAGTGGACCCAACTACAATGAGCAGTTCTTC.

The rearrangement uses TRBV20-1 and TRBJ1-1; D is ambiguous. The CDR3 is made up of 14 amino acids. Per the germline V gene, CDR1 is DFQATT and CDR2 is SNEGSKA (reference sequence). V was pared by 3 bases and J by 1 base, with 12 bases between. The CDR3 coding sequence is TGCAGTGCTAGGAAGAGGCGGGAGAACACTGAAGCTTTCTTT. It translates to CSARKRRENTEAFF.

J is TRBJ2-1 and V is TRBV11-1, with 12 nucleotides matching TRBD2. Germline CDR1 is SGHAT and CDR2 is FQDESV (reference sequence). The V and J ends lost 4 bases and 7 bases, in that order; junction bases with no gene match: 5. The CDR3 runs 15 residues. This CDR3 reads CASSSLAGGVNEQFF. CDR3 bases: TGTGCCAGCAGCTCACTAGCGGGGGGTGTTAATGAGCAGTTCTTC.

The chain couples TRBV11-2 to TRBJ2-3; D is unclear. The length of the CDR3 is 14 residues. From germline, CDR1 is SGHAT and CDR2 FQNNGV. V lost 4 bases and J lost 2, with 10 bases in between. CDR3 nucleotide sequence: TGTGCCAGCAGCTCCCAGGTCTTCACAGATACGCAGTATTTT. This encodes CASSSQVFTDTQYF.

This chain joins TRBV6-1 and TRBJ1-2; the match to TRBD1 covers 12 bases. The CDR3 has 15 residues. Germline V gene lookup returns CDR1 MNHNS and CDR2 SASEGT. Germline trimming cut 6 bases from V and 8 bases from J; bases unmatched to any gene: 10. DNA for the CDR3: TGTGCCAGCAGGTCGGGACAGGGGGCGTTGCTCGGCTACACCTTC. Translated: CASRSGQGALLGYTF.

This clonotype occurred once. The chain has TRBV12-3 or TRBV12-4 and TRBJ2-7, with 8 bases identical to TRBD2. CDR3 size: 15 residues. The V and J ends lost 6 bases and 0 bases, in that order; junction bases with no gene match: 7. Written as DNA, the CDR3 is TGTGCCAGCAGGCCCGCGGGGGGCAACTCCTACGAGCAGTACTTC. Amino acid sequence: CASRPAGGNSYEQYF.

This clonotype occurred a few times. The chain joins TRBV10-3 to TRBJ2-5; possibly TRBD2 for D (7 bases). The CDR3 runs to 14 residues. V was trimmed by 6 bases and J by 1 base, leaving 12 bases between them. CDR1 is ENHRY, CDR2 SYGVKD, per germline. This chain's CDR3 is CAIRGGAIQETQYF. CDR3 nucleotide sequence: TGTGCCATCAGAGGGGGGGCCATCCAAGAGACCCAGTACTTC.

CDR3 residues: CASSWRSIGPQGGELFF. In nucleotides, the CDR3 is TGCGCCAGCAGCTGGAGATCGATCGGGCCTCAGGGCGGGGAGCTGTTTTTT. This chain links TRBV5-1 with TRBJ2-2, with a weak D call TRBD1 (5 bases). The CDR3 sequence is 17 residues long. The V end was cut by 3 bases, the J end by 7 bases, with 22 bases between. CDR1 is SGHRS, CDR2 YFSETQ, per germline.

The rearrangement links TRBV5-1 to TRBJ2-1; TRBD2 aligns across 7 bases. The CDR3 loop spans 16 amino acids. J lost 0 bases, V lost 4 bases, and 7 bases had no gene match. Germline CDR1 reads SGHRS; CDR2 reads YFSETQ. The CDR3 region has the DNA TGCGCCAGCAGCAGAACTAGCGTGAGCTCCTACAATGAGCAGTTCTTC. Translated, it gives CASSRTSVSSYNEQFF.